Below are 6 T cell receptor beta chains sequenced from a single sample in a study of T cell responses to AZD1222 COVID-19 vaccine. Clones were sequenced by immunoSEQ multiplex PCR, and TCRdb holds only the in-frame ones, with some missing. The table shows tens of thousands of clones, with less than 95% occurring only once. The sequencing here drew on peripheral blood, taken 28 days after the second AZD1222 dose. These receptor sequences come from an adult who received the AZD1222 COVID-19 vaccine.

The gene calls are TRBV11-2 and TRBJ2-2; 8 bases are shared with TRBD1. The CDR3 is 14 residues long. V was clipped by 5 bases and J by 6 bases; unmatched bases: 5. Looked up from germline, CDR1 is SGHAT and CDR2 is FQNNGV. CDR3 protein: CASSVPGGSGELFF. CDR3 nucleotide sequence: TGTGCCAGCAGCGTCCCAGGGGGCTCCGGGGAGCTGTTTTTT.

This rearrangement joins TRBV21-1 to TRBJ1-5; the table gives TRBD1 as D, unverified against the DNA. TRBV21-1 has pseudogene status. CDR3 length: 16 amino acids. In nucleotides, the CDR3 is TGTGCCAGCAGCAACATGGACAGTTTAAGCAATCAGCCCCAGCATTTT. Its protein product is CASSNMDSLSNQPQHF.

The rearrangement links TRBV19 to TRBJ2-2; tentatively, D is TRBD1 or TRBD2 (5 bases each). V gave up 5 bases and J gave up 4 bases, with 17 bases separating them. CDR3 size: 16 residues. Germline CDR1 and CDR2: LNHDA and SQIVND (reference sequence). The CDR3 here is CASSAQSRAGTGELFF. DNA for the CDR3: TGTGCCAGTAGTGCCCAGTCCAGGGCGGGCACCGGGGAGCTGTTTTTT.

The V call is TRBV6-2 or TRBV6-3, the J call TRBJ1-5; D is ambiguous. Germline CDR1 MNHEY, CDR2 SVGEGT. Trimming removed 3 bases at V and 2 bases at J, with 14 bases between. CDR3 length: 16 residues. This CDR3 reads CASSYPRAGGNQPQHF. CDR3 in DNA: TGTGCCAGCAGTTATCCCCGGGCAGGCGGCAATCAGCCCCAGCATTTT.

The chain employs TRBV19 and TRBJ2-7, with D possibly TRBD2 on 6 matching bases. V dropped 2 bases and J dropped 3 bases, with 8 bases sitting between them. This CDR3 is 13 amino acids long. Germline-derived CDR1 and CDR2 are LNHDA and SQIVND (reference sequence). The CDR3 DNA is TGTGCCAGTAGTATAAGGGAGGACTACGAGCAGTACTTC. Protein: CASSIREDYEQYF.

This chain links TRBV27 with TRBJ2-7, with D possibly being TRBD2 (5 bases). CDR3 length: 16 residues. Trimming shortened V by 3 bases and J by 3 bases, and 18 bases separated the two germline ends. Germline loops: CDR1 MNHEY, CDR2 SMNVEV (reference sequence). This CDR3 is CASSFSLRGRGYEQYF. The CDR3 bases are TGTGCCAGCAGTTTTTCCTTACGAGGACGGGGCTACGAGCAGTACTTC.